This T cell receptor (beta chain) was recorded in a study of CD8 T cells in Susac syndrome. Sequencing of TCR beta drew on CD8+ and CD4+ T cells from blood. Findings of the study overall: The study admitted that it had a relatively small number of individuals in its TCR sequencing and HLA analysis.

This CDR3 contains 16 residues. The ends lost 3 bases at V and 7 bases at J; junction bases unmatched: 12. Germline loops: CDR1 SNHLY, CDR2 FYNNEI. For this clonotype: The antigen is undetermined.

Random-hexamer reverse transcription was applied to about 0.45 to 1 ug RNA. Amplification of the TCR beta CDR3 was carried out by immunoSEQ multiplex PCR, which spanned a total of 54 Vbeta and 13 Jbeta segments. TCRdb reprocessed the immunoSEQ multiplex PCR reads via MiXCR and lists one record per CDR3 protein. The sample records fewer than 85,000 distinct CDR3 sequences, approximately 94% being singletons. The sequenced material came from CD8+ T cells from PBMCs. The rearrangement joins TRBV2 to TRBJ1-1; 9 nucleotides match TRBD1. The receptor was derived from a human donor with multiple sclerosis. For the CDR3, the DNA is TGTGCCAGCAGTGAGGCCCTGACAGGGGGAGCTGATGAAGCTTTCTTT. This encodes CASSEALTGGADEAFF.